Listed below are T cell receptor beta chains from one sample, sequenced in a study of blood T cells in healthy people across ages. TCRdb analysed the 5' RACE reads with MiXCR anew, one entry per CDR3 protein. The repertoire includes about 640,000 distinct CDR3 sequences, roughly three fifths of them detected once, and over 30% sits in the top ten. Specimen: blood. The receptor source for this set is a man aged 60 to 75 in good health. The CDR3 runs from the conserved cysteine through the conserved F or W. Fields, in order: CDR3 protein, CDR3 DNA, J gene, V gene, D gene, clone size. D genes are given only for firm matches. Clone size is not always given. Where it is, it says once, few, many or a class for expanded clones.

cdr3_aa: CAITSGGATDTQYF; cdr3_nt: TGTGCCATTACTAGCGGGGGGGCTACGGATACGCAGTATTTT; j_call: TRBJ2-3; v_call: TRBV10-3; d_call: TRBD2; clone_size: .
cdr3_aa: CSVVASGGGTDTQYF; cdr3_nt: TGCAGCGTTGTCGCTAGCGGGGGGGGCACAGATACGCAGTATTTT; j_call: TRBJ2-3; v_call: TRBV29-1; d_call: TRBD2; clone_size: .
cdr3_aa: CASSQYSGGHNEQYF; cdr3_nt: TGTGCCAGCAGCCAGTATAGCGGGGGACATAATGAGCAGTACTTC; j_call: TRBJ2-7; v_call: TRBV3-1; d_call: TRBD2; clone_size: .
cdr3_aa: CASILDRGASEQYF; cdr3_nt: TGTGCCAGCATCCTAGACAGGGGGGCGAGCGAGCAGTACTTC; j_call: TRBJ2-7; v_call: TRBV21-1; d_call: .; clone_size: .
cdr3_aa: CASSPGQNRGGTYEQYF; cdr3_nt: TGTGCCAGCTCACCAGGACAGAATAGGGGGGGCACCTACGAGCAGTACTTC; j_call: TRBJ2-7; v_call: TRBV18; d_call: .; clone_size: many
cdr3_aa: CASSLEARAPIPYEQYF; cdr3_nt: TGTGCCAGCAGTTTAGAGGCCAGGGCCCCAATTCCCTACGAGCAGTACTTC; j_call: TRBJ2-7; v_call: TRBV27; d_call: .; clone_size: .
cdr3_aa: CASSRLGALEETQYF; cdr3_nt: TGTGCCAGCAGTAGACTAGGGGCTTTGGAAGAGACCCAGTACTTC; j_call: TRBJ2-5; v_call: TRBV27; d_call: .; clone_size: few
cdr3_aa: CASSPLGQGIQETQYF; cdr3_nt: TGTGCCAGCAGTCCGTTGGGACAGGGGATACAAGAGACCCAGTACTTC; j_call: TRBJ2-5; v_call: TRBV28; d_call: TRBD1; clone_size: few
cdr3_aa: CASSEGSSYEQFF; cdr3_nt: TGCGCCAGCAGTGAAGGTAGCTCCTATGAGCAGTTCTTC; j_call: TRBJ2-1; v_call: TRBV10-1; d_call: .; clone_size: few
cdr3_aa: CASSSGPVYEQYF; cdr3_nt: TGCGCCAGCAGCTCCGGACCCGTCTACGAGCAGTACTTC; j_call: TRBJ2-7; v_call: TRBV5-1; d_call: .; clone_size: .
cdr3_aa: CASSLGGEEKLFF; cdr3_nt: TGCGCCAGCAGCTTGGGCGGGGAAGAAAAACTGTTTTTT; j_call: TRBJ1-4; v_call: TRBV5-1; d_call: .; clone_size: .
cdr3_aa: CASSPLGGGLAGELFF; cdr3_nt: TGTGCCAGCAGCCCCCTTGGGGGGGGTCTTGCCGGGGAGCTGTTTTTT; j_call: TRBJ2-2; v_call: TRBV7-2; d_call: TRBD2; clone_size: .
cdr3_aa: CASSSFAGGKIGNTEAFF; cdr3_nt: TGTGCCAGCAGTTCGTTCGCAGGGGGTAAAATCGGGAACACTGAAGCTTTCTTT; j_call: TRBJ1-1; v_call: TRBV6-5; d_call: TRBD1; clone_size: once
cdr3_aa: CASSRELADGETQYF; cdr3_nt: TGTGCCAGCAGCCGCGAACTAGCGGATGGGGAGACCCAGTACTTC; j_call: TRBJ2-5; v_call: TRBV7-9; d_call: TRBD2; clone_size: .
cdr3_aa: CAPVGEGKGRIAKNIQYF; cdr3_nt: TGTGCCCCAGTCGGGGAGGGGAAGGGGCGAATAGCCAAAAACATTCAGTACTTC; j_call: TRBJ2-4; v_call: TRBV21-1; d_call: .; clone_size: .
cdr3_aa: CASSQVDRGTDEQYF; cdr3_nt: TGTGCCAGCAGCCAGGTGGACAGGGGAACAGACGAGCAGTACTTC; j_call: TRBJ2-7; v_call: TRBV4-2; d_call: TRBD1; clone_size: .
cdr3_aa: CSARVWTSGGAYVQYF; cdr3_nt: TGCAGTGCTAGAGTTTGGACTAGCGGGGGGGCCTACGTGCAGTACTTC; j_call: TRBJ2-7; v_call: TRBV20-1; d_call: TRBD2; clone_size: once
cdr3_aa: CASSPLGPNYGYTF; cdr3_nt: TGTGCCAGCAGTCCGTTGGGACCTAACTATGGCTACACCTTC; j_call: TRBJ1-2; v_call: TRBV12-3/TRBV12-4; d_call: .; clone_size: .
cdr3_aa: CASSDLRVTYEQYF; cdr3_nt: TGTGCCAGCAGTGATTTGAGGGTTACCTACGAGCAGTACTTC; j_call: TRBJ2-7; v_call: TRBV6-1; d_call: .; clone_size: .
cdr3_aa: CASSQAMDSPLHF; cdr3_nt: TGTGCCAGCAGCCAAGCCATGGATTCACCCCTCCACTTT; j_call: TRBJ1-6; v_call: TRBV14; d_call: .; clone_size: .
cdr3_aa: CATLTALAGAKETQYF; cdr3_nt: TGTGCCACCCTGACAGCCTTAGCGGGGGCCAAAGAGACCCAGTACTTC; j_call: TRBJ2-5; v_call: TRBV6-6; d_call: TRBD2; clone_size: .
cdr3_aa: CSVEEGGDIQYF; cdr3_nt: TGCAGCGTTGAAGAGGGGGGGGACATTCAGTACTTC; j_call: TRBJ2-4; v_call: TRBV29-1; d_call: TRBD2; clone_size: .
cdr3_aa: CASSLGTVADKETQYF; cdr3_nt: TGCGCCAGCAGCTTGGGAACGGTAGCGGACAAAGAGACCCAGTACTTC; j_call: TRBJ2-5; v_call: TRBV5-1; d_call: .; clone_size: .
cdr3_aa: CASSQEAANTEAFF; cdr3_nt: TGTGCCAGCAGCCAAGAGGCAGCGAACACTGAAGCTTTCTTT; j_call: TRBJ1-1; v_call: TRBV14; d_call: .; clone_size: once
cdr3_aa: CASSARHFTDTQYF; cdr3_nt: TGTGCCAGCAGTGCCCGACATTTCACAGATACGCAGTATTTT; j_call: TRBJ2-3; v_call: TRBV6-1; d_call: .; clone_size: .
cdr3_aa: CASSLEGRQYF; cdr3_nt: TGTGCCAGCAGCTTAGAGGGACGGCAGTACTTC; j_call: TRBJ2-4; v_call: TRBV7-9; d_call: .; clone_size: .
cdr3_aa: CASSSTVGGYKNTGELFF; cdr3_nt: TGCGCCAGCAGCTCAACTGTGGGGGGATATAAGAACACCGGGGAGCTGTTTTTT; j_call: TRBJ2-2; v_call: TRBV5-1; d_call: .; clone_size: .
cdr3_aa: CASSLCRRDNEQFF; cdr3_nt: TGTGCCAGCAGCTTATGCCGCAGGGACAATGAGCAGTTCTTC; j_call: TRBJ2-1; v_call: TRBV11-2; d_call: .; clone_size: few